The 32 T cell receptor beta chains reported below all come from one sample, sequenced in a study of T cell responses to AZD1222 COVID-19 vaccine. Sequencing was performed with immunoSEQ multiplex PCR; in TCRdb, only in-frame clones are kept and a portion is missing. The sample totals 150,000 or so clones. The material sequenced was peripheral blood. The receptors stem from an adult in good health.

Details on this clone: This specimen includes other DNA sequences encoding the same CDR3. The chain uses TRBV5-6 and TRBJ1-1; D may be TRBD1 (5 bases). Germline CDR1 SGHDT, CDR2 YYEEEE. Trimming left V 1 base short and J 4 bases short, with 11 bases between. The CDR3 consists of 14 residues. CDR3 protein: CASSLLGRGTEAFF. CDR3 DNA sequence: TGTGCCAGCAGCTTGCTAGGGAGGGGCACTGAAGCTTTCTTT. Together with reference TRBV5-6 and TRBJ1-1, the CDR3 gives the full variable domain: DAGVTQSPTHLIKTRGQQVTLRCSPKSGHDTVSWYQQALGQGPQFIFQYYEEEERQRGNFPDRFSGHQFPNYSSELNVNALLLGDSALYLCASSLLGRGTEAFFGQGTRLTVV.

The chain employs TRBV7-9 and TRBJ1-1, with 11 bases identical to TRBD1. Germline CDR1 SEHNR, CDR2 FQNEAQ (reference sequence). The CDR3 length is 14 residues. The trim removed 4 bases at V and 6 bases at J, leaving 4 bases unmatched. Here the CDR3 DNA reads TGTGCCAGCAGCTGGACAGGGGGCGCACCTGAAGCTTTCTTT. It is translated as CASSWTGGAPEAFF.

The chain couples TRBV5-6 to TRBJ2-7; D gene ambiguous. The germline V gene encodes CDR1 SGHDT and CDR2 YYEEEE. With 1 base removed from V and 1 base from J, the gap between germline ends came to 9 bases. The CDR3 is 14 amino acids. CDR3 sequence reads: CASSLSGTSYEQYF. The CDR3 DNA reads as TGTGCCAGCAGCTTGTCCGGCACTTCCTACGAGCAGTACTTC. Full variable domain (outside the CDR3, taken from reference TRBV5-6 and TRBJ2-7): DAGVTQSPTHLIKTRGQQVTLRCSPKSGHDTVSWYQQALGQGPQFIFQYYEEEERQRGNFPDRFSGHQFPNYSSELNVNALLLGDSALYLCASSLSGTSYEQYFGPGTRLTVT.

The chain employs TRBV30 and TRBJ2-5, with 10 bases identical to TRBD1. CDR3 size: 13 residues. CDR1 is GTSNPN and CDR2 is SVGIG in the germline V gene (reference sequence). With 3 bases clipped from V and 4 bases from J, the junction kept 2 bases outside the gene matches. CDR3 region: CAWRRDRGETQYF. The CDR3 DNA follows: TGTGCCTGGAGGAGGGACAGGGGAGAGACCCAGTACTTC.

The J gene is TRBJ1-1, the V gene TRBV5-8; 7 nucleotides line up with TRBD1. The junction had 10 bases not matched to a gene; V was cut back by 7 bases and J by 4 bases. The V gene's germline CDR1 is SGHTS and CDR2 YDEGEE. The CDR3 runs to 14 residues. Here the CDR3 DNA reads TGTGCCAGCCACAGGGGAGTGGGGGGCACTGAAGCTTTCTTT. It translates to CASHRGVGGTEAFF. Full variable domain (rest looked up from reference TRBV5-8 and TRBJ1-1): EAGVTQSPTHLIKTRGQQATLRCSPISGHTSVYWYQQALGLGLQFLLWYDEGEERNRGNFPPRFSGRQFPNYSSELNVNALELEDSALYLCASHRGVGGTEAFFGQGTRLTVV.

V usage is TRBV6-2 or TRBV6-3 and J usage is TRBJ1-1; D is unresolved. V shed 2 bases and J shed 4 bases, with 8 bases lying between them. The CDR3 sequence is 13 residues long. CDR1 is MNHEY and CDR2 is SVGEGT in the germline V gene. The CDR3 spells CASSYGRFTEAFF. CDR3 nucleotides: TGTGCCAGCAGTTACGGGAGGTTCACTGAAGCTTTCTTT.

The V call is TRBV5-4, the J call TRBJ2-6; tentatively, D is TRBD1 (8 bases). Between the trimmed V and J ends, which lost 4 bases and 3 bases, there was a span of 20 bases. The CDR3 is 18 residues long. In germline, CDR1 is SGHNT, CDR2 YYREEE (reference sequence). The CDR3 reads CASSIGGTGVGGANVLTF. The CDR3 DNA sequence: TGTGCCAGCAGCATCGGGGGGACAGGTGTAGGTGGGGCCAACGTCCTGACTTTC.

The chain has TRBV7-8 and TRBJ2-1; 7 positions agree with TRBD2. The CDR3 spans 17 residues. J lost 7 bases, V lost 2 bases, and 14 bases had no gene match. Germline values: CDR1 SGHVS, CDR2 FQNEAQ. CDR3 in DNA: TGTGCCAGCAGCTTATATCCGCCGGGGGGATCGGGGAATGAGCAGTTCTTC. Its translation is CASSLYPPGGSGNEQFF.

V usage is TRBV12-5 and J usage is TRBJ2-6; D not resolved. V dropped 3 bases and J dropped 2 bases, with 8 bases sitting between them. Germline loops: CDR1 LGHNT, CDR2 FRNRAP. The CDR3 is 15 residues long. CDR3 sequence: CASGFMGAGANVLTF. In DNA, the CDR3 is TGTGCTAGTGGTTTTATGGGCGCTGGGGCCAACGTCCTGACTTTC. The variable domain in full, completed from reference TRBV12-5 and TRBJ2-6, reads DARVTQTPRHKVTEMGQEVTMRCQPILGHNTVFWYRQTMMQGLELLAYFRNRAPLDDSGMPKDRFSAEMPDATLATLKIQPSEPRDSAVYFCASGFMGAGANVLTFGAGSRLTVL.

The gene calls are TRBV2 and TRBJ1-2; D is possibly TRBD1 (5 bases). CDR1 is SNHLY and CDR2 is FYNNEI in the germline V gene. The CDR3 loop spans 14 amino acids. V was pared by 6 bases and J by 4 bases, with 15 bases between. CDR3 loop: CASSRDGQFYGYTF. The CDR3 bases are TGTGCCAGCAGCCGGGACGGACAATTCTATGGCTACACCTTC. The whole variable domain, remainder taken from reference TRBV2 and TRBJ1-2, is EPEVTQTPSHQVTQMGQEVILRCVPISNHLYFYWYRQILGQKVEFLVSFYNNEISEKSEIFDDQFSVERPDGSNFTLKIRSTKLEDSAMYFCASSRDGQFYGYTFGSGTRLTVV.

This chain joins TRBV5-1 and TRBJ2-1, with TRBD1 as a possible D gene (6 bases). Trimming took 3 bases from V and 7 from J, leaving 20 bases between them. This CDR3 comprises 16 residues. CDR1 SGHRS and CDR2 YFSETQ come from the germline V gene. This CDR3 is CASSSPLTGSWNEQFF. CDR3 sequence (DNA): TGCGCCAGCAGCTCTCCCTTAACAGGGAGCTGGAATGAGCAGTTCTTC.

This sequence joins TRBV6-1 and TRBJ2-7, with TRBD1 matching 11 bases. Per germline, CDR1 MNHNS and CDR2 SASEGT. V gave up 0 bases and J gave up 2 bases; unmatched junction bases: 3. The CDR3 runs to 16 residues. CDR3 nucleotides: TGTGCCAGCAGTGAAGCGACGGGACAGGGGGCCTACGAGCAGTACTTC. It yields the protein CASSEATGQGAYEQYF.

J is TRBJ1-2 and V is TRBV11-3; perhaps TRBD1 as D (6 bases). Germline values: CDR1 SGHNT, CDR2 YENEEA. This CDR3 is built from 15 residues. Trimming took off 4 bases at V and 3 bases at J, with 15 bases between the two ends. The CDR3 region has the DNA TGTGCCAGCAGCTCCCCTGGACAGCAGCACTATGGCTACACCTTC. It codes for CASSSPGQQHYGYTF.

The chain combines TRBV5-4 with TRBJ2-2, with 16 positions matching TRBD2. With 3 bases clipped from V and 7 bases from J, the junction kept 6 bases outside the gene matches. The CDR3 loop spans 17 amino acids. Germline V gives CDR1 SGHNT, CDR2 YYREEE (reference sequence). Here the CDR3 reads CASSWGLAGGRGGELFF. CDR3 nucleotide sequence: TGTGCCAGCAGCTGGGGACTAGCGGGGGGGCGAGGCGGGGAGCTGTTTTTT.

The chain is built from TRBV5-5 and TRBJ1-2; 7 bases fit TRBD1. The CDR3 length is 16 residues. The germline gives CDR1 SGHKS, CDR2 YYEKEE (reference sequence). V shed 3 bases and J 0 bases; nucleotides not matched to a gene: 8. CDR3 protein: CASSSAADRANYGYTF. The CDR3 region has the DNA TGTGCCAGCAGCTCGGCCGCCGACAGGGCTAACTATGGCTACACCTTC. The variable domain in full, with the rest retrieved from reference TRBV5-5 and TRBJ1-2, is DAGVTQSPTHLIKTRGQQVTLRCSPISGHKSVSWYQQVLGQGPQFIFQYYEKEERGRGNFPDRFSARQFPNYSSELNVNALLLGDSALYLCASSSAADRANYGYTFGSGTRLTVV.

The chain recombines TRBV29-1 with TRBJ1-1, with 7 nucleotides matching TRBD1. The CDR3 extends over 13 amino acids. Germline-derived CDR1 and CDR2 are SQVTM and ANQGSEA. The ends lost 3 bases at V and 4 bases at J; junction bases unmatched: 5. CDR3 bases: TGCAGCGTTGACGGCAGACAGGGCACTGAAGCTTTCTTT. This codes for CSVDGRQGTEAFF.

The chain combines TRBV27 with TRBJ2-7, with D possibly TRBD1 on 5 matching bases. Between the trimmed V and J ends, which lost 0 bases and 2 bases, there was a span of 17 bases. The CDR3 has 17 residues. CDR1 is MNHEY, CDR2 SMNVEV, per germline (reference sequence). The CDR3 sequence: CASSLSYRVGVPYEQYF. The CDR3 DNA reads as TGTGCCAGCAGTTTATCGTACCGTGTAGGGGTCCCCTACGAGCAGTACTTC.

The rearrangement joins TRBV5-6 to TRBJ1-1; possible D gene TRBD1, 5 bases. The length of the CDR3 is 14 residues. The germline V gene has CDR1 SGHDT and CDR2 YYEEEE. Trimming removed 3 bases at V and 5 bases at J, with 14 bases between. Written as DNA, the CDR3 is TGTGCCAGCAGCTGGACGGGGAAGGGGACTGAAGCTTTCTTT. This translates into CASSWTGKGTEAFF.

The chain recombines TRBV6-5 with TRBJ1-1, with D tentatively TRBD1 (5 bases). In germline, CDR1 is MNHEY, CDR2 SVGAGI. The CDR3 is 12 residues long. Trimming shortened V by 6 bases and J by 4 bases, and 9 bases separated the two germline ends. This CDR3 reads CASSGGSTEAFF. In DNA, the CDR3 is TGTGCCAGCAGCGGGGGGTCCACTGAAGCTTTCTTT.

The chain uses TRBV7-2 and TRBJ1-1; D not certain. With 1 base removed from V and 1 base from J, the gap between germline ends came to 19 bases. This CDR3 has 18 residues. Germline V gene sequence: CDR1 SGHTA, CDR2 FQGNSA. The CDR3 loop reads CASSLEALGFLENTEAFF. CDR3 DNA sequence: TGTGCCAGCAGCTTAGAGGCCCTCGGGTTTTTGGAGAACACTGAAGCTTTCTTT.

V is TRBV19 and J is TRBJ1-2; 9 bases align to TRBD1. J was trimmed by 4 bases and V by 3 bases; bases with no gene match: 9. Germline V gene lookup returns CDR1 LNHDA and CDR2 SQIVND (reference sequence). The CDR3 is made up of 16 amino acids. The CDR3 is CASSITGTGSVYGYTF. DNA for the CDR3: TGTGCCAGTAGTATCACCGGGACAGGGTCGGTCTATGGCTACACCTTC.

The chain has TRBV18 and TRBJ1-1; TRBD1 agrees at 7 bases. The CDR3 has 17 residues. V lost 6 bases and J lost 3; bases outside the gene matches: 16. Germline CDR1 reads KGHSH; CDR2 reads LQKENI. This CDR3 is CASSPGRQGGVDTEAFF. In DNA form, the CDR3 reads TGTGCCAGCTCTCCTGGGCGACAGGGCGGGGTGGACACTGAAGCTTTCTTT.

V usage is TRBV9 and J usage is TRBJ1-2, with D unclear. The germline gives CDR1 SGDLS, CDR2 YYNGEE. The CDR3 totals 12 residues. V was trimmed by 0 bases and J by 8 bases, leaving 8 bases between them. This CDR3 is CASSVGDEGYTF. As DNA, the CDR3 is TGTGCCAGCAGCGTAGGAGATGAGGGCTACACCTTC.

The chain has TRBV18 and TRBJ2-1; TRBD2 matches 15 bases. The length of the CDR3 is 18 residues. Unmatched junction bases numbered 5, after V lost 5 bases and J lost 0 bases. In germline, CDR1 is KGHSH, CDR2 LQKENI. CDR3 loop: CASSSGLAGGLSYNEQFF. The CDR3 coding sequence is TGTGCCAGCTCATCGGGACTAGCGGGGGGCCTCTCCTACAATGAGCAGTTCTTC.

The CDR3 here is CASSQGHRGPTYEQYF. CDR3 sequence (DNA): TGTGCCAGCAGCCAGGGCCACAGGGGGCCTACCTACGAGCAGTACTTC. The chain couples TRBV3-1 (or the pseudogene TRBV3-2) to TRBJ2-7; 9 bases agree with TRBD1. With V trimmed by 3 bases and J by 2 bases, 8 bases remained unmatched. The CDR3 loop spans 16 amino acids. CDR1 and CDR2 from the germline V gene are LGHDT and YNNKEL (reference sequence).

The rearrangement uses TRBV6-5 and TRBJ2-7; 7 nucleotides align to TRBD1. V gave up 0 bases and J gave up 0 bases; unmatched junction bases: 5. CDR1 is MNHEY, CDR2 SVGAGI, per germline. CDR3 length equals 16 residues. This chain's CDR3 is CASSYSGQPRSYEQYF. In DNA, the CDR3 is TGTGCCAGCAGTTACTCGGGACAGCCACGCTCCTACGAGCAGTACTTC.

The chain couples TRBV7-3 to TRBJ2-5; TRBD2 might be the D (5 bases). Trimming cost V 5 bases and J 7 bases, with 14 bases left between them. This CDR3 comprises 13 residues. From germline, CDR1 is SGHTA and CDR2 FQGTGA. The CDR3 is CASSPTNSGTQYF. CDR3 in DNA: TGTGCCAGCAGCCCGACTAACTCGGGGACCCAGTACTTC.

The chain combines TRBV5-4 with TRBJ1-1; D ambiguous. CDR3 length equals 14 residues. Trimming took off 2 bases at V and 0 bases at J, with 8 bases between the two ends. Germline V gives CDR1 SGHNT, CDR2 YYREEE (reference sequence). For the CDR3, the DNA is TGTGCCAGCAGCTTCTACACCATGAACACTGAAGCTTTCTTT. Translation: CASSFYTMNTEAFF.

V is TRBV5-1 and J is TRBJ1-2; D remains unclear. Germline V gene lookup returns CDR1 SGHRS and CDR2 YFSETQ. Trimming removed 7 bases from V and 5 bases from J, with 15 bases in between. The CDR3 totals 13 residues. The CDR3 loop reads CASRLGRGYGYTF. CDR3 DNA: TGCGCCAGCCGCCTAGGGCGAGGGTATGGCTACACCTTC.

This sequence joins TRBV30 and TRBJ1-1; 8 bases are a match to TRBD1. V trimming: 4 bases; J trimming: 11 bases; junction bases outside the gene matches: 12. Looked up from germline, CDR1 is GTSNPN and CDR2 is SVGIG (reference sequence). This CDR3 region has 13 residues. CDR3 sequence: CAWTPGGVKVAFF. DNA for the CDR3: TGTGCCTGGACTCCAGGGGGCGTTAAGGTGGCTTTCTTT.

This chain uses TRBV19 with TRBJ2-1, with no clear D. CDR1 and CDR2 (germline): LNHDA, SQIVND (reference sequence). V dropped 5 bases and J dropped 0 bases, with 20 bases sitting between them. The CDR3 has 18 amino acids. In nucleotides, the CDR3 is TGTGCCAGTAGTTCCGCCGCTCGACTGAGGAGCTCCTACAATGAGCAGTTCTTC. Amino acid sequence: CASSSAARLRSSYNEQFF.

J is TRBJ2-1 and V is TRBV6-5; D remains ambiguous. The CDR3 runs 13 residues. The V end lost 5 bases, the J end lost 8 bases, and 13 bases lay between the germline ends. The germline gives CDR1 MNHEY, CDR2 SVGAGI. CDR3 residues: CASSLRPGDEQFF. The CDR3, as DNA: TGTGCCAGCAGTCTCAGACCCGGAGATGAGCAGTTCTTC.